Sequencing of this TCR beta chain was carried out in a study of blood T cell repertoires in COVID-19 (dated by TCRdb to about 2020). Regarding the complete study: Samples covering the acute and convalescent phases of COVID-19 were provided by collaborators in the United States, Italy and Spain. Samples came from the ongoing ImmuneRACE study (first 160 participants) plus 1,254 subjects from 6 global collaborators. The dataset comprised deeply sampled blood TCRbeta repertoires from subjects exposed to, actively infected with, or recovered from COVID-19. HLA class I and class II types, where available, came from metadata supplied by the sample provider rather than from assay-based typing. The prospective study material was composed of cDNA or gDNA derived from T cells, B-cell-depleted T cells, or PBMCs. The repertoires were made available in a free public database intended to serve as a resource for research on the immune response to SARS-CoV-2. The sample metadata nearly always contained a de-identified subject ID, COVID-19 status, age in years and sex.

Study-level results and caveats: How much clinical and demographic metadata was included differed by source and by participant, and the metadata was provided uncurated.

Whole blood was collected in K2EDTA tubes by collaborating institutions according to the institutions' own protocols. For TCRbeta analysis, collaborators shipped samples as frozen whole blood, isolated PBMCs, or DNA extracted from either of those sample types. TCRbeta CDR3 regions were amplified from genomic DNA by means of the immunoSEQ Assay, a bias-controlled multiplex PCR. In the paper's pipeline: The number of nucleated cells in each sample was estimated from the amplification of reference gene primers within the assay. Sequence reads were collapsed and filtered to measure the absolute abundance of every unique TCRbeta CDR3 rearrangement. For each sample, productive Simpson clonality was calculated as the square root of Simpson's diversity index across productive rearrangements. TCRdb provides this immuneACCESS table in a form limited to in-frame rearrangements. Some clones are lacking; in checked studies, under half of them reflect an unresolved V gene, and why the rest are absent is not known. V, J and clone size are those of that table, while D and trimming were read from the DNA. The sample has 37,000 or so clones on record, more than 60% of them singletons. The ten largest clones add up to 2% of the sample.

Note on this clone: This receptor's antigen is unknown. Base qualities were left out, and no much larger clone turns up one base away.

Between the V and J ends, shortened by 9 bases and 4 bases respectively, the junction contains 18 bases. Taken from cysteine to phenylalanine, the CDR3 has 14 residues. This entry keeps only the CDR3 DNA: 42 bases, framed from base 1. The germline V gene provides CDR1 MNHEY and CDR2 SVGAGI. Rearrangement joined TRBV6-5 to TRBJ1-2; tentative D gene TRBD1, with 5 bases matching. This clonotype was obtained from a man in his sixties with active COVID-19. The sequencing sample was made of peripheral blood. CDR3 sequence: CASLAGGGGYGYTF. The nucleotide sequence reads TGTGCCAGTTTAGCTGGGGGGGGAGGCTATGGCTACACCTTC.